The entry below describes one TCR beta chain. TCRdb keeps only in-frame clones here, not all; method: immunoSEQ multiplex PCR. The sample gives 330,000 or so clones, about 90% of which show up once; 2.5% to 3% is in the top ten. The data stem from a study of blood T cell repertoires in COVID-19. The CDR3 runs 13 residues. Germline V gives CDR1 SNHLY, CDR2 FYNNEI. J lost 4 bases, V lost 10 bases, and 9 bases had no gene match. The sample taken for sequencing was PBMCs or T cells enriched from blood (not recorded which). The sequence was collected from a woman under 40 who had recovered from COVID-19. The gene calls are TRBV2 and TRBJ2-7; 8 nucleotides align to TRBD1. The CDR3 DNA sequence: TGTGCCACCTCGACAGGGGCTAGGTACGAGCAGTACTTC. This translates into CATSTGARYEQYF.